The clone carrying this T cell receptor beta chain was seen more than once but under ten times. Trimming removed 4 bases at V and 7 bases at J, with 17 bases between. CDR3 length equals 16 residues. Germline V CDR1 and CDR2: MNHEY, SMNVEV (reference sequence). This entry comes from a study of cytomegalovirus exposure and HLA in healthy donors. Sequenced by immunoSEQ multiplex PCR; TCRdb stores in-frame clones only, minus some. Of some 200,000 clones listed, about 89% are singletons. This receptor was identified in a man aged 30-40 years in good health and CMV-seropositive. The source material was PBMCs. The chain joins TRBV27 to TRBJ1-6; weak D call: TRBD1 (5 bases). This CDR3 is CASSYLPTAANSPLHF. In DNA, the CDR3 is TGTGCCAGCAGTTATCTTCCGACAGCAGCAAATTCACCCCTCCACTTT.